A selection of T cell receptor beta chains follows, all from one sample in a study of CD8+CD57+ T cells in acquired aplastic anemia. TCRdb processed the reads anew with MiXCR; each CDR3 protein has one entry. The sample shows about 150,000 distinct CDR3 sequences, about 52% of them seen only once. The sample taken for sequencing was sorted CD4+, CD8+, or CD8+CD57+ T cells (not recorded which) from PBMCs. All receptors come from a human donor with aplastic anemia. The CDR3 runs from the conserved cysteine through the conserved F or W.

cdr3_length,v_call,j_call,cdr3_aa
12,TRBV6-1,TRBJ1-6,CASSLPSEALHF
13,TRBV19,TRBJ2-1,CASMGTGDNEQFF
16,TRBV4-3,TRBJ1-2,CASSQEAIGQGDHYTF
17,TRBV7-9,TRBJ2-1,CASSLERGGLPDNEQFF
16,TRBV6-5,TRBJ1-5,CASSYLGGWSNQPQHF
13,TRBV6-2/TRBV6-3,TRBJ1-5,CASSYPLREPQHF
17,TRBV6-2/TRBV6-3,TRBJ2-1,CASSYPNGQTLYNEQFF
20,TRBV11-1,TRBJ2-1,CASSLPGGTNPGLPGDEQFF
18,TRBV20-1,TRBJ2-5,CSARLLAGEVGTQETQYF
15,TRBV2,TRBJ2-3,CASSKGGASLGTQYF
19,TRBV10-3,TRBJ2-6,CAISDQDRQSLPGANVLTF